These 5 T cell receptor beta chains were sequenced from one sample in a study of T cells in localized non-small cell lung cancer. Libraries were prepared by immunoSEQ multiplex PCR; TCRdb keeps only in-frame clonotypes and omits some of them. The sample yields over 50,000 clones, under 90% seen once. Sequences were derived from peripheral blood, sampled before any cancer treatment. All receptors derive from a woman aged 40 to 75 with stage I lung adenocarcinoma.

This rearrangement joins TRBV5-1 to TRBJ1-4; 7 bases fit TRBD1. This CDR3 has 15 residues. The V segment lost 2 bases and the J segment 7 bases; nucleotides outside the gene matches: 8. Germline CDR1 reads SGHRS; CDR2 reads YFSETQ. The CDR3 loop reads CASSLEGARGEKLFF. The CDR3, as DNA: TGCGCCAGCAGCTTAGAGGGGGCGCGGGGTGAAAAACTGTTTTTT.

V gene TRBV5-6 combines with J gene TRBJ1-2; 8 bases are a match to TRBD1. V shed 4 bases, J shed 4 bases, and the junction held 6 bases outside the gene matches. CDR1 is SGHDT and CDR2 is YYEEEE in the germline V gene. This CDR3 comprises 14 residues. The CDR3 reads CASSPGQDRYGYTF. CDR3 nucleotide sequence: TGTGCCAGCAGCCCGGGACAGGACCGCTATGGCTACACCTTC. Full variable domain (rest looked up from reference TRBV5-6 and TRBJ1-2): DAGVTQSPTHLIKTRGQQVTLRCSPKSGHDTVSWYQQALGQGPQFIFQYYEEEERQRGNFPDRFSGHQFPNYSSELNVNALLLGDSALYLCASSPGQDRYGYTFGSGTRLTVV.

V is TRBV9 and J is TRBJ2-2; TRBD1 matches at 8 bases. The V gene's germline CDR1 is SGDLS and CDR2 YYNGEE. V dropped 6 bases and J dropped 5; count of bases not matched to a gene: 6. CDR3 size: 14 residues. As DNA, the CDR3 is TGTGCCAGCAACCAGGGGGCGCTTACCGGGGAGCTGTTTTTT. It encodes CASNQGALTGELFF.

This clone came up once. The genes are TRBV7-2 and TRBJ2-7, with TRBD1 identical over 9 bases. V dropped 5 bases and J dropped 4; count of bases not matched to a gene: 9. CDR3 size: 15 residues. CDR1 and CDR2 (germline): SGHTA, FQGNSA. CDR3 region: CASSPNTGTGYEQYF. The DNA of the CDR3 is TGTGCCAGCAGCCCAAACACCGGGACAGGGTACGAGCAGTACTTC.

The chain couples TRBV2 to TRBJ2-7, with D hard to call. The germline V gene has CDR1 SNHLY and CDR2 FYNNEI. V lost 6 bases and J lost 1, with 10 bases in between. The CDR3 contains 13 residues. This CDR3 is CASRWFSSYEQYF. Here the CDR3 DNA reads TGTGCCAGCAGATGGTTCAGTTCCTACGAGCAGTACTTC.